This record looks at one T cell receptor (beta chain) sequence and its context. This record belongs to a study of T cell changes during pregnancy in multiple sclerosis. The assay was immunoSEQ multiplex PCR, and TCRdb's table has in-frame clones only and misses some. The table shows 60,000 to 70,000 clones, with 91% occurring only once. Trimming took 2 bases from V and 6 from J, leaving 16 bases between them. The CDR3 consists of 15 residues. Germline CDR1 reads SEHNR; CDR2 reads FQNEAQ (reference sequence). J is TRBJ1-2 and V is TRBV7-9; D is perhaps TRBD1 (6 bases). The clonotype originates from a female donor in good health, enrolled as a control in a pregnancy study. Here the sequenced sample was peripheral blood, taken after pregnancy. The CDR3 spells CASSLTRQGSDGYTF. The CDR3 nucleotides are TGTGCCAGCAGCTTAACAAGGCAGGGGAGTGATGGCTACACCTTC.